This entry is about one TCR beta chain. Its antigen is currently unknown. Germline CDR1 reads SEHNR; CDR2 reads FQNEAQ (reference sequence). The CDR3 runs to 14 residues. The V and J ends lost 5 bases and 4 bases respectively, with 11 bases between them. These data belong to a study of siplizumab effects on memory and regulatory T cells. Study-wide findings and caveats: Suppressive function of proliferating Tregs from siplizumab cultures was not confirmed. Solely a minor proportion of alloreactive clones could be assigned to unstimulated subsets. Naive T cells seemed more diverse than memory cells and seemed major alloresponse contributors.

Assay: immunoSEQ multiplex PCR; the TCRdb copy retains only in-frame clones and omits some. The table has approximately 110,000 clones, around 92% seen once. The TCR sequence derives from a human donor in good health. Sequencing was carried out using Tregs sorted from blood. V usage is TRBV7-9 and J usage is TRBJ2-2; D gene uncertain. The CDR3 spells CASSLLLRTGELFF. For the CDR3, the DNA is TGTGCCAGCAGCCTTCTACTACGCACCGGGGAGCTGTTTTTT.